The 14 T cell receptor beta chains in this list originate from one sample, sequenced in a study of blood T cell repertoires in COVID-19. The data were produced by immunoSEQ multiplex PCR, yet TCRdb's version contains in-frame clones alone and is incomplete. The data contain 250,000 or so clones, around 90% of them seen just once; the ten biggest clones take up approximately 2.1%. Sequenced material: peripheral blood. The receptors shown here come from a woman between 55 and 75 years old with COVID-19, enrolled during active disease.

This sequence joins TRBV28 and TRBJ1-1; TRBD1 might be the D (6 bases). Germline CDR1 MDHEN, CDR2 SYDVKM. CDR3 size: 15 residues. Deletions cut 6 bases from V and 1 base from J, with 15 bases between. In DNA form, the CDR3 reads TGTGCCAGCAGGGAACCGGGACAAGCGAACACTGAAGCTTTCTTT. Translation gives CASREPGQANTEAFF.

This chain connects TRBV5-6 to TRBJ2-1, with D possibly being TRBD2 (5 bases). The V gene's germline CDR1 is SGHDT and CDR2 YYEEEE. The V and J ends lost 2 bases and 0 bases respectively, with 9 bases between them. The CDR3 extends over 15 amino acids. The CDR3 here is CASSLGLSSYNEQFF. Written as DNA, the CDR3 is TGTGCCAGCAGCTTAGGACTCTCCTCCTACAATGAGCAGTTCTTC.

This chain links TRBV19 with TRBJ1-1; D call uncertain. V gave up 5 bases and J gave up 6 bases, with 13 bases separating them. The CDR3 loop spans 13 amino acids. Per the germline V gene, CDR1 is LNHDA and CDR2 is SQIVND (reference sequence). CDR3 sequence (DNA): TGTGCCAGTAGTCCTCAAGTGGGAGCTGAAGCTTTCTTT. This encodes CASSPQVGAEAFF.

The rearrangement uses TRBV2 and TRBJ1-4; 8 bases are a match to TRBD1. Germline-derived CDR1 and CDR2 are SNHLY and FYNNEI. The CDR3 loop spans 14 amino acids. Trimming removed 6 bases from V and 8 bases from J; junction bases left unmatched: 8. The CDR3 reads CASRTDRGGEKLFF. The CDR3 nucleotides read TGTGCCAGCAGGACCGACAGGGGTGGCGAAAAACTGTTTTTT.

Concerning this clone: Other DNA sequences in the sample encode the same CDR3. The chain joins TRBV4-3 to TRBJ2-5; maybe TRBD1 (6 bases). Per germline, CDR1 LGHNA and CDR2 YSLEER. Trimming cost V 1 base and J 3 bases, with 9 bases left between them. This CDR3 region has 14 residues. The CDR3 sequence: CASSQATGKETQYF. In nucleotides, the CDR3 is TGCGCCAGCAGCCAAGCAACAGGGAAAGAGACCCAGTACTTC.

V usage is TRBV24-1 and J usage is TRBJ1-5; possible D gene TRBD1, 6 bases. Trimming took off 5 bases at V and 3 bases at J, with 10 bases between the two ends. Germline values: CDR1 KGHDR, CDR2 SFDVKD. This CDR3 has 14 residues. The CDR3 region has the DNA TGTGCCACCAGTGTGGGACACCCCAATCAGCCCCAGCATTTT. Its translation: CATSVGHPNQPQHF.

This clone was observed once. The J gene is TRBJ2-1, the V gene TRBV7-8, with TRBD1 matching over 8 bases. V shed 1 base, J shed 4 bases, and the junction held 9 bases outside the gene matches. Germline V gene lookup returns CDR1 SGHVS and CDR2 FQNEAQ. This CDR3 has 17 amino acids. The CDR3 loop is CASSLGRDRITYNEQFF. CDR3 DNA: TGTGCCAGCAGCTTAGGCCGGGACAGGATAACTTACAATGAGCAGTTCTTC.

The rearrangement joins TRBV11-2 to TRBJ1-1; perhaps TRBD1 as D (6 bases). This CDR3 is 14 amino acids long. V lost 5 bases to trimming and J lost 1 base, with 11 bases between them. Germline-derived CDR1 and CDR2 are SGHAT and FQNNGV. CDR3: CASSPWTENTEAFF. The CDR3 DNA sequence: TGTGCCAGCAGCCCCTGGACAGAGAACACTGAAGCTTTCTTT.

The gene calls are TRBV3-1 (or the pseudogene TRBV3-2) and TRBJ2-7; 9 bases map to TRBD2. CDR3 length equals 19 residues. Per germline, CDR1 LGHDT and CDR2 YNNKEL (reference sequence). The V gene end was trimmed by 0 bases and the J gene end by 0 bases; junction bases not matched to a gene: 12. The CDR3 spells CASSQDQWWASGDSYEQYF. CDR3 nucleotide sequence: TGTGCCAGCAGCCAAGATCAGTGGTGGGCTAGCGGGGACTCCTACGAGCAGTACTTC.

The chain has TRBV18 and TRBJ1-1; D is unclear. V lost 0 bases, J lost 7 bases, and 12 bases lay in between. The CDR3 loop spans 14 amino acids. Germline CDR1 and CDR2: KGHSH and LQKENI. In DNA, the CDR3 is TGTGCCAGCTCACCACCCAGCACACGGGGTGAAGCTTTCTTT. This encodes CASSPPSTRGEAFF.

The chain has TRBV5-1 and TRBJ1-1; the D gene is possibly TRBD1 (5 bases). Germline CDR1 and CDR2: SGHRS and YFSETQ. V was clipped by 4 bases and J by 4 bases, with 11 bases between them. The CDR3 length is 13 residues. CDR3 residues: CASSREGRTEAFF. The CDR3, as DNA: TGCGCCAGCAGCCGGGAGGGGCGCACTGAAGCTTTCTTT.

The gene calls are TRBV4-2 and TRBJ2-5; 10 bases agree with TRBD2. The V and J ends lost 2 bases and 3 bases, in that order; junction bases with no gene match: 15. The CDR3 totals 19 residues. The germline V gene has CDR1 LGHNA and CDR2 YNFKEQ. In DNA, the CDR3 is TGTGCCAGCAGCCAAAAGGGGCTAGCGGGGGACCGGCTAAAAGAGACCCAGTACTTC. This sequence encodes CASSQKGLAGDRLKETQYF.

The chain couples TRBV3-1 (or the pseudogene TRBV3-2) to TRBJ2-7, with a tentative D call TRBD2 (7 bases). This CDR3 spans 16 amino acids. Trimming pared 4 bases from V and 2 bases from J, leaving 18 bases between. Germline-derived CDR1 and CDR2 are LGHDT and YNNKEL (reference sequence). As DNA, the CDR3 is TGTGCCAGCAGCCCAATCCCCGGGGGGCGAACCTACGAGCAGTACTTC. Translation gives CASSPIPGGRTYEQYF.

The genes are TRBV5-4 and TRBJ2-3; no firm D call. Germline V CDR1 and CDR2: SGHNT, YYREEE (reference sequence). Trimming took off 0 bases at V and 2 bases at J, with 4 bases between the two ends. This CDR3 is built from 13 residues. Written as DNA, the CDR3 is TGTGCCAGCAGCTTGGTCTACACAGATACGCAGTATTTT. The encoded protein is CASSLVYTDTQYF.